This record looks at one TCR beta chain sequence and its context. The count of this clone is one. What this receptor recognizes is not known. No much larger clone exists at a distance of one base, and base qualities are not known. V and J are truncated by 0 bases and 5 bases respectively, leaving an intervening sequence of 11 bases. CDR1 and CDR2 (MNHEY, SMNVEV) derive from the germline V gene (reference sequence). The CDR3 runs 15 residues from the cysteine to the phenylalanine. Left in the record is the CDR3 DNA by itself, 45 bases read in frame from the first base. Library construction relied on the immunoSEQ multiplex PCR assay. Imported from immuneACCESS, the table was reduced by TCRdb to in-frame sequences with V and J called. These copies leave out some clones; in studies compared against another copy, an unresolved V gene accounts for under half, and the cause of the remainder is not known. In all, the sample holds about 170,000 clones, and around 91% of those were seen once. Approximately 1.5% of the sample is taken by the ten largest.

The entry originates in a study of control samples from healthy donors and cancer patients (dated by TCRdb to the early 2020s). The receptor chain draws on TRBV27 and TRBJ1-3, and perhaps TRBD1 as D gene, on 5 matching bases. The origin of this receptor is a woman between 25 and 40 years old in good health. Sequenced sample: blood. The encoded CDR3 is CASSLSGVGRNTIYF. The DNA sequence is TGTGCCAGCAGTTTATCGGGGGTGGGTAGAAACACCATATATTTT.